This section outlines one TCR beta chain sequence together with its context. Patients with stable or active relapsing-remitting disease, all of them treatment-naive, made up the multiple sclerosis controls. RNA, at about 0.45 to 1 ug, was reverse transcribed with random hexamers. Amplification of the TCR beta CDR3 was carried out by immunoSEQ multiplex PCR, which spanned a total of 54 Vbeta and 13 Jbeta segments. Each CDR3 protein gets one entry after TCRdb re-called the immunoSEQ multiplex PCR reads with MiXCR. The table has some 110,000 distinct CDR3 sequences, approximately 95% seen once. The data were obtained in a study of CD8 T cells in Susac syndrome. The germline CDR1 and CDR2 sequences are SGDLS and YYNGEE. Trimming stripped 3 bases from V and 2 bases from J, with 14 bases between. The length of the CDR3 is 15 residues.

The TCR was taken from a human donor with multiple sclerosis. The specimen was CD8+ T cells from PBMCs. This rearrangement joins TRBV9 to TRBJ2-5, with D perhaps TRBD2 (6 bases). Here the CDR3 reads CASSGGGSPQETQYF. In nucleotides, the CDR3 is TGTGCCAGCAGCGGAGGAGGGTCCCCTCAAGAGACCCAGTACTTC.